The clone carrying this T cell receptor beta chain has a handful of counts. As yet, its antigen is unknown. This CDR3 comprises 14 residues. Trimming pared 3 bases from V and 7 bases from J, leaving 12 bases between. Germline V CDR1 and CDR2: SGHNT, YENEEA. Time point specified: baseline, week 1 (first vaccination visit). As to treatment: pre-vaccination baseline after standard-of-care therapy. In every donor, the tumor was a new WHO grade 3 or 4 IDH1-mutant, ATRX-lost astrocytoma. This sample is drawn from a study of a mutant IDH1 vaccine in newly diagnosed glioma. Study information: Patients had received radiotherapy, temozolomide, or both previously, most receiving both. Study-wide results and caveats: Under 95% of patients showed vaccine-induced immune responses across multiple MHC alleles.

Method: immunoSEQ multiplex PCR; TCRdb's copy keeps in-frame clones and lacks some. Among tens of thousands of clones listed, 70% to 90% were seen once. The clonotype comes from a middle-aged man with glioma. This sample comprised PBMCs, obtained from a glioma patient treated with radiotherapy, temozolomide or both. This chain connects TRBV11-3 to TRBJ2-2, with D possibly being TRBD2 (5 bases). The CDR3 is CASSFRTPGGELFF. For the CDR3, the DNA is TGTGCCAGCAGCTTTAGGACTCCTGGCGGGGAGCTGTTTTTT.